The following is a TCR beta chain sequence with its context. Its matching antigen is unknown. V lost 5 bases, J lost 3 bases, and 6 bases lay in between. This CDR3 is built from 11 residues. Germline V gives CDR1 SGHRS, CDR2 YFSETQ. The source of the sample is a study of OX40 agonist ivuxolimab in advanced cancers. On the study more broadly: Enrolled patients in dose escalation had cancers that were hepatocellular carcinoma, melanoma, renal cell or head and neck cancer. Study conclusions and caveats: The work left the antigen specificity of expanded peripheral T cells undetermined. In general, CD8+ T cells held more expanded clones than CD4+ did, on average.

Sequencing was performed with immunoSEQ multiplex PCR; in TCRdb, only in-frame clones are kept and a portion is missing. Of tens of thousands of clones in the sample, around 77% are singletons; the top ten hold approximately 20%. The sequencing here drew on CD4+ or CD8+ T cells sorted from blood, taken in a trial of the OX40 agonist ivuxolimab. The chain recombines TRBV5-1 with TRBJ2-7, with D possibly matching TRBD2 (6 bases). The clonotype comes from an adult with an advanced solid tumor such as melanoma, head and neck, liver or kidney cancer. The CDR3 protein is CASRRDYEQYF. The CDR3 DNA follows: TGCGCCAGCAGGCGGGACTACGAGCAGTACTTC.